The clone carrying this TCR beta chain has just one count. The data are from a study of blood T cell repertoires in COVID-19. Looking at the study overall: Samples taken during acute and convalescent COVID-19 were collected in the United States, Italy and Spain. Sources were T cells, B-cell-depleted T cells, or PBMCs; the material itself was cDNA or gDNA.

The CDR3 totals 15 residues. Germline CDR1 reads SGHKS; CDR2 reads YYEKEE (reference sequence). The V and J ends lost 0 bases and 3 bases respectively, with 10 bases between them. As handled by the study authors: Using reference gene primer amplification, nucleated cell counts were estimated. Libraries were prepared by immunoSEQ multiplex PCR; TCRdb keeps only in-frame clonotypes and omits some of them. D and trimming come from the DNA, and the V and J calls and clone size come from that table. The repertoire has about 110,000 clones, roughly 80% of them found once; the top ten carry 15% to 20%. This TCR was recovered from a woman aged 55-69 years with acute or convalescent COVID-19. The sequenced sample consisted of peripheral blood. The chain is built from TRBV5-5 and TRBJ2-1; the D gene is possibly TRBD1 (6 bases). The chain's CDR3 is CASSLAGANYNEQFF. The CDR3 bases are TGTGCCAGCAGCTTGGCAGGGGCCAACTACAATGAGCAGTTCTTC.